This T cell receptor (beta chain) was captured by sequencing in a study of cytomegalovirus exposure and HLA in healthy donors. A note on this clone: The sample holds other DNA sequences that translate to the same CDR3.

Likely unrecorded immune exposures existed in these nominally healthy donors. Trimming stripped 4 bases from V and 8 bases from J, with 22 bases between. The length of the CDR3 is 15 residues. CDR1 SGHDT and CDR2 YYEEEE come from the germline V gene. Amplification used 60 Vbeta primers and 13 Jbeta primers. TCRdb's table, derived via immunoSEQ multiplex PCR, lists solely in-frame clones and lacks some. The table shows about 150,000 clones, with 85% occurring only once. This clonotype was obtained from a boy aged 2 to 10 in good health and CMV-seronegative. Sequencing was carried out using PBMCs. The rearrangement uses TRBV5-6 and TRBJ2-7; a weak D match, TRBD2 (5 bases). For the CDR3, the DNA is TGTGCCAGCAGCGACTCTATATCAGCTAGGAGGAAGCAGTACTTC. It codes for CASSDSISARRKQYF.